This T cell receptor beta chain was sequenced during a study of tumor-infiltrating lymphocytes in primary liver carcinoma. Whole-study context: Per sample, productive TCRbeta reads numbered roughly 3.5 to 7.13 million, similar across tissue types.

Scientists recovered RNA and DNA together from approximately 20-30 mg of unsorted bulk tissue. Each participant had primary liver carcinoma, and surgical resection was the treatment. Germline V gene lookup returns CDR1 SGHDT and CDR2 YYEEEE. CDR3 length: 15 residues. V was trimmed by 1 base and J by 3 bases, leaving 13 bases between them. This clonotype has at least ten counts. A primer matching the constant region was used to make TCR beta cDNA from approximately 520 ng of total RNA. Sequencing libraries for TCR beta derived from three nested multiplex PCR rounds that used slightly modified ARM-PCR. It was with TRBV1-TRBV30 forward primers and a C-beta reverse primer that the first two PCR rounds were run, at about 10 cycles each. TCRdb passed the multiplex PCR reads through MiXCR, listing each CDR3 protein once. The sample lists more than 90,000 distinct CDR3 sequences; about 62% were seen once.

The chain joins TRBV5-6 to TRBJ2-5, with D tentatively TRBD2 (6 bases). Sample: liver tumor tissue from sampling region 2. Specified subset: tumor region T2, inferior pole. The receptor was isolated from a woman between 55 and 75 years old with primary liver carcinoma and hepatitis B virus infection. CDR3 in DNA: TGTGCCAGCAGCTTGTATGGGGCGGGAAAAGAGACCCAGTACTTC. Translating it yields CASSLYGAGKETQYF.